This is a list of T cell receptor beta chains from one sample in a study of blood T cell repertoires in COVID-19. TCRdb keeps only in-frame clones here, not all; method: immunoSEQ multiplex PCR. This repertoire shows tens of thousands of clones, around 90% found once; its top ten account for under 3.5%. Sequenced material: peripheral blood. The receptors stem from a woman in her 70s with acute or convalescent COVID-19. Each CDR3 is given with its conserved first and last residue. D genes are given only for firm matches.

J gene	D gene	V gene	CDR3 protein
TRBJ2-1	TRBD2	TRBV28	CASRSGGANYNEQFF
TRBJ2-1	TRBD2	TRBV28	CAGSTSGGGRFF
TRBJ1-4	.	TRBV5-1	CASGLGGGNEKLFF
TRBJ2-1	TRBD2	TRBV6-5	CASTHAGGHGEQFF
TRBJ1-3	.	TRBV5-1	CASSLGDGNTIYF
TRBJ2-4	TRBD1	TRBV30	CAWSSVLGGADIQYF
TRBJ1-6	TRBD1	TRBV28	CASGFRQGRVYNSPLHF
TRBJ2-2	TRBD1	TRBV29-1	CSAQTGGNTGELFF
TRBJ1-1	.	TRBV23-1	CASSQFISQDRGTEAFF
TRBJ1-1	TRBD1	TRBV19	CASRDRVGSGTEAFF
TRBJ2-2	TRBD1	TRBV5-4	CASSIPGQGNTGELFF
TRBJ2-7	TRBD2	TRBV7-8	CASSLARGGEQYF
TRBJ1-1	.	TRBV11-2	CASSFRGRDTEAFF
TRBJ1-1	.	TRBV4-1	CASSQDPGNTEAFF
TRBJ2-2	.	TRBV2	CASAVITGELFF
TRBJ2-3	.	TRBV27	CASSLEADTQYF
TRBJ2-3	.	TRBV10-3	CAISFSPSTDTQYF
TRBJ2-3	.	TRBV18	CASSPEHTTDTQYF
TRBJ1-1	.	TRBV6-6	CASSSQGTGAFF
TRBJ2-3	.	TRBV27	CASSPAADTQYF
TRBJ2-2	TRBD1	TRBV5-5	CASKEGQGLPGELFF
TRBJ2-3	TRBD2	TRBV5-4	CASSSTSGGAVGTQYF